This TCR beta chain was captured by sequencing in a study of cytomegalovirus exposure and HLA in healthy donors. Across the whole study: Among the 398 genotyped donors, 81% were placed in the Caucasian-associated ancestry cluster. General study results and limits: The authors reported that TCR beta sequences could predict HLA-A and HLA-B alleles. These predictions were accurate for most subjects in the first cohort.

About this clone: Its antigen remains unidentified.

It was with 60 Vbeta and 13 Jbeta primers that the PCR ran. The method was immunoSEQ multiplex PCR; TCRdb's version includes in-frame clones alone and lacks a portion of them. Altogether about 140,000 clones are present, 82% being singletons, with the ten largest covering 3% to 3.5%. Germline V gene sequence: CDR1 GTSNPN, CDR2 SVGIG (reference sequence). The length of the CDR3 is 13 residues. Trimming shortened V by 0 bases and J by 0 bases, and 3 bases separated the two germline ends. Sequenced input: PBMCs. This TCR derives from a man between 18 and 29 years old in good health and CMV-seropositive. The genes are TRBV30 and TRBJ1-3; D is undetermined. The CDR3 here is CAWSVSSGNTIYF. DNA for the CDR3: TGTGCCTGGAGTGTCTCCTCTGGAAACACCATATATTTT. Based on the CDR3 plus reference TRBV30 and TRBJ1-3, the full variable domain is SQTIHQWPATLVQPVGSPLSLECTVEGTSNPNLYWYRQAAGRGLQLLFYSVGIGQISSEVPQNLSASRPQDRQFILSSKKLLLSDSGFYLCAWSVSSGNTIYFGEGSWLTVV.